This section outlines one T cell receptor beta chain sequence together with its context. Its cognate antigen is unknown. These data come from a study of vaccination and CD4 T cells after COVID-19. Across the whole study: Convalescent patients gave post-COVID blood a median about 91 days post-diagnosis, range 35 to 161. Overlapping SARS-CoV-2, HCoV-NL63, HCoV-OC43 and HCoV-229E spike peptides stimulated the cells.

Treatment in this sample: approximately nine-day PBMC culture with coronavirus spike peptide pools or control peptides (ViraFEST assay). ViraFEST used peptide pools to expand antigen-specific T cells and subsequently sequenced their TCRs. The CDR3 is 13 residues long. Germline V lookup: CDR1 MNHEY, CDR2 SMNVEV (reference sequence). The V end lost 5 bases, the J end lost 4 bases, and 11 bases lay between the germline ends. Cultured CD4+ T-cell DNA underwent Oncomine TCR Beta short-read sequencing. It was cultured CD4+ T cells from which genomic DNA was extracted. TCRdb processed the PCR reads anew with MiXCR; each CDR3 protein has one entry. The table lists some 22,000 distinct CDR3 sequences, about 59% of them singletons.

The sequencing used CD4+ T cells from blood, cultured in vitro, collected before SARS-CoV-2 vaccination. The chain joins TRBV27 to TRBJ1-1, with D possibly being TRBD1 (5 bases). The source of this sequence is a human donor who received a COVID-19 vaccine. The CDR3, as DNA: TGTGCCAGCAGTCTGGGACGGAGCACTGAAGCTTTCTTT. This sequence encodes CASSLGRSTEAFF.